This T cell receptor (beta chain) derives from a study of neurological immune-mediated disorders (dated by TCRdb to about 2019). About the study as a whole: Peripheral blood TCR-beta repertoires from HTLV-I-associated myelopathy (HAM/TSP) patients, multiple sclerosis patients and healthy controls were compared by UMI-based sequencing. The cohort comprised about 70 subjects: roughly 15 HAM/TSP patients, 35 or so multiple sclerosis patients and approximately 20 healthy controls. Longitudinal HAM/TSP donors and healthy donors each had 3 time-points at intervals of about 3-45 months. Longitudinal samples, technical triplicates and paired sorted CD4+ and CD8+ T-cell subsets, alongside PBMC samples, were included among the roughly 97 TCR-beta libraries. Paper-wide results and their limitations: The highest TCR clonal expansion was observed in HAM/TSP patients, whereas the lowest was observed in MS patients, even when compared with healthy controls. Across subjects, expanded clones never shared an identical CDR3 amino acid sequence, which suggests that the TCR-beta repertoires in every group were private.

There are 16 amino acids in the CDR3, from cysteine to phenylalanine inclusive. The only DNA kept is the CDR3, 48 bases in frame from the first base. V is pruned by 6 bases and J by 4 bases, leaving 8 bases of the junction without a gene match. From a lookup of the germline V gene, CDR1 and CDR2 are MDHEN and SYDVKM. This clonotype was picked up many times. Its antigen has not been determined. No base-level quality is on record; no much larger clone is a single base apart. Explained via the paper, the time point label denotes: longitudinal time-point 2. For the unsorted PBMC libraries, 2 million PBMCs were stored in RNAlater at -80 degrees C until RNA extraction and were used to generate the libraries. PBMCs were separated from peripheral blood using Ficoll-Hypaque density gradient centrifugation and then cryopreserved in liquid nitrogen. To synthesize cDNA, template-switch 5'RACE was performed with a primer carrying a 10-nucleotide random unique molecular identifier so that each TCR transcript was tagged. Every sequencing run covered 15-18 subjects and yielded more than 160 million TCR-beta sequences. The RNeasy kit was used for extraction of total RNA. The KAPA Real-time Library Amplification kit was used to amplify TCR-beta VDJ regions with primers targeting the TCR constant region and the 5'RACE anchor. Sample indexes and Illumina adaptors were added in a first PCR, and a second PCR then increased library yield. After Ampure bead purification, the TCR product of roughly 650 bp was size-selected on a 2% E-gel SizeSelection system. Before pooling, library quality was assessed on a Bioanalyzer, concentration was determined with Qubit, and library quantification was performed with the Kapa Library Quantification kit. An Illumina HiSeq 2500 sequenced the libraries paired-end 2 x 150 bp. To increase sequence diversity, about 25-31% phiX was spiked into each library pool. As for how the authors treated the data: Quality-filtered reads were processed with the UMI-based MiGEC pipeline, which removed over 85% of raw TCR sequences during error correction. IMGT germline references were used for alignment of VDJ genes, and clonotypes were defined by a unique CDR3 amino acid sequence together with V-J genes. VDJtools evaluated clonal expansion, Shannon diversity and CDR3 relatedness (CalcPairwiseDistances, ClusterSamples); CLCbio workbench built phylogenetic trees. Using coefficient-of-variation modelling across technical triplicates, the study counted a clone as expanded if it had at least 8 unique UMIs. TCRdb's own reprocessing of the public reads used fastp at Q25 and MiXCR and kept productive beta chains. Rows matching on CDR3 protein sequence are summarized as one entry with the most common DNA and genes. These V and J calls derive from TCRdb rather than the authors' analysis. Within this sample are 81,000 or so distinct CDR3 sequences, with about 12% of them counted one time only. Together, the top ten hold approximately 5% of the sample.

This sequence originates from a female donor with HTLV-1-associated myelopathy (HAM/TSP). The sequenced sample was PBMCs. Recombination joined TRBV28 with TRBJ2-6, and TRBD1 aligns with 8 junction nucleotides. The CDR3 region reads CASSPTGEVGANVLTF. The nucleotide sequence is TGTGCCAGCAGCCCGACAGGGGAAGTGGGGGCCAACGTCCTGACTTTC.